This T cell receptor beta chain emerged from a study of PD-1 blockade in classical Hodgkin lymphoma. V lost 2 bases, J lost 1 base, and 11 bases lay in between. This CDR3 is 15 amino acids long. CDR1 and CDR2 from the germline V gene are SEHNR and FQNEAQ (reference sequence). Findings of the study overall: Repertoires differed for reasons still undefined, possibly disease activity or prior therapy. Significant TCR diversity gains by C4D1 occurred in CD4+ but not CD8+ cells.

Time point here: cycle 4 day 1 (C4D1), after 6 weeks of nivolumab. Exposure to brentuximab vedotin varied, and each patient had relapsed following autologous stem cell transplantation. Concerning this clone itself: Its specificity is not known.

Here immunoSEQ multiplex PCR was the method, and the copy in TCRdb shows in-frame clones only, minus some. The sample includes more than 30,000 clones, about 80% of them seen just once. This specimen was peripheral blood mononuclear cells (PBMCs), taken before the fourth cycle of nivolumab. This chain links TRBV7-9 with TRBJ2-5; D is uncertain. The receptor's source is a human donor with classical Hodgkin lymphoma. The CDR3 nucleotides read TGTGCCAGCAGCTTATACCCTATACCCCAAGAGACCCAGTACTTC. This codes for CASSLYPIPQETQYF.